This paragraph reports one T cell receptor beta chain. Antigen: not known. The data are from a study of cytomegalovirus exposure and HLA in healthy donors. Study observations and caveats: The study designated roughly 150 TCR beta chains cytomegalovirus-associated. Associated with HLA alleles at 0.05 false discovery rate in a later analysis were over 15,000 TCR beta sequences.

With 3 bases removed from V and 7 bases from J, the gap between germline ends came to 13 bases. The CDR3 consists of 13 residues. The germline gives CDR1 SEHNR, CDR2 FQNEAQ (reference sequence). PCR was performed using 60 Vbeta and 13 Jbeta primers. Profiled with immunoSEQ multiplex PCR; TCRdb holds only in-frame clones, not every one. The table includes some 140,000 clones, around 79% detected once. The V gene is TRBV7-9, the J gene TRBJ2-7; a possible D gene is TRBD2 (6 bases). The clonotype was recovered from a man aged 30 to 39 in good health and CMV-seropositive. Sequencing was done on a sample of PBMCs. The CDR3 DNA follows: TGTGCCAGCAGCTTCGGGCGGGAAGGTGAGCAGTACTTC. Encoded protein: CASSFGREGEQYF.